Listed below are T cell receptor beta chains from one sample, sequenced in a study of HIV-infected children after antiretroviral therapy interruption. TCRdb reprocessed the 3' RACE reads via MiXCR and lists one record per CDR3 protein. The top ten clones hold 1% to 1.3% of a sample with approximately 96,000 distinct CDR3 sequences, around 6.9% of them seen once. Sequences were derived from CD45RA+ CD4+ T cells from PBMCs, pooled from several time points, sampled from a donor given antiretroviral therapy, either interrupted or continuous. All receptors come from a pool of human donors with HIV. The CDR3 runs from the conserved cysteine through the conserved F or W. The order of the fields is V gene, D gene, J gene, CDR3 protein. A D gene is named only where the DNA matches it firmly.

TRBV11-2,TRBD1,TRBJ1-1,CASRRGRTGMNTEAFF
TRBV5-4,TRBD1,TRBJ1-1,CASSLRDRDTEAFF
TRBV5-5,.,TRBJ1-6,CASSSGTRTNSPLHF
TRBV3-1,.,TRBJ2-4,CASSRARIQYF
TRBV7-9,TRBD1,TRBJ1-5,CASRKTGGNQPQHF
TRBV20-1,TRBD1,TRBJ1-1,CSARSGTGTNTEAFF
TRBV19,TRBD1,TRBJ2-7,CASSPGTGQYF
TRBV11-2,.,TRBJ2-7,CASRGLLGGWEQYF
TRBV7-9,TRBD1,TRBJ2-4,CASTTILADRGGNIQYF
TRBV5-6,.,TRBJ2-1,CASSRPGATYNEQFF
TRBV7-2,.,TRBJ2-7,CASSFLGQLYEQYF
TRBV18,.,TRBJ2-3,CASSPQAGRRDTQYF
TRBV5-1,.,TRBJ2-7,CASSLTGEVYEQYF
TRBV27,.,TRBJ1-6,CASSLRAEHVDSPLHF
TRBV11-3,.,TRBJ1-4,CASSSDREKLFF
TRBV29-1,.,TRBJ2-2,CSVGRTGELFF
TRBV12-3/TRBV12-4,.,TRBJ1-1,CASSFLRNTEAFF
TRBV19,.,TRBJ2-5,CASRIGHTTVIETQYF
TRBV11-3,TRBD1,TRBJ2-2,CASSTRTGWTGELFF
TRBV6-1,TRBD2,TRBJ2-1,CASSESGRGDEQFF
TRBV5-1,.,TRBJ2-2,CASSWGTPSSTGELFF